The clone carrying this TCR beta chain was counted many times. It was on clinical symptoms, serum thyroxine, TRAb, thyroid ultrasound and orbital computed tomography that diagnosis relied. Germline V CDR1 and CDR2: MNHEY, SVGAGI. The CDR3 runs 13 residues. V lost 0 bases, J lost 6 bases, and 8 bases lay in between. Beta-chain TCR CDR3 regions were amplified from RNA transcripts. HTBI-primed RT-PCR formed the first round, and a multiplex PCR formed the second. TCRdb re-called the multiplex PCR reads with MiXCR, one entry per CDR3 protein. The sample includes 300,000 to 500,000 distinct CDR3 sequences, roughly 15% seen only once; the top ten take roughly 7%. The data were obtained in a study of Graves' ophthalmopathy and Graves' hyperthyroidism.

The rearrangement links TRBV6-5 to TRBJ1-2; D perhaps matches TRBD1 (6 bases). The receptor was isolated from a woman aged 18-29 years with stable Graves' hyperthyroidism. Input material: peripheral blood. The CDR3 DNA sequence: TGTGCCAGCAGTTACTCCAGGGGTGATGGCTACACCTTC. Residues: CASSYSRGDGYTF.